Listed below are T cell receptor beta chains from one sample, sequenced in a study of shared clonotypes between healthy human individuals. Repertoires were generated with immunoSEQ multiplex PCR, while TCRdb's copy carries only in-frame clones and drops some. The sample has about 2.3 million clones, 93% seen once; the top ten hold 0.39%. The material sequenced was naive CD4+ T cells from PBMCs. Receptors were obtained from a man aged 18-30 years in good health. Some clones in this sample may be carry-over from other donors' samples. Each CDR3 is given with its conserved first and last residue. A D gene is named only where the DNA matches it firmly. Where a row states a size, it is once, few, many or the class of an expanded clone; other rows omit it.

cdr3_length: 13
clone_size: once
v_call: TRBV19
j_call: TRBJ1-4
d_call: TRBD1
cdr3_aa: CASTGTANEKLFF
cdr3_nt: TGTGCCAGTACCGGGACAGCTAATGAAAAACTGTTTTTT

cdr3_length: 13
clone_size: -
v_call: TRBV2
j_call: TRBJ1-2
d_call: -
cdr3_aa: CASSGTGHYGYTF
cdr3_nt: TGTGCCAGCAGTGGAACAGGGCACTATGGCTACACCTTC

cdr3_length: 13
clone_size: -
v_call: TRBV5-1
j_call: TRBJ2-5
d_call: -
cdr3_aa: CASSEGNQETQYF
cdr3_nt: TGCGCCAGCAGCGAGGGGAATCAGGAGACCCAGTACTTC

cdr3_length: 14
clone_size: -
v_call: TRBV2
j_call: TRBJ1-1
d_call: TRBD1
cdr3_aa: CASRRQGLNTEAFF
cdr3_nt: TGTGCCAGCAGAAGACAGGGGTTGAACACTGAAGCTTTCTTT

cdr3_length: 12
clone_size: -
v_call: TRBV5-6
j_call: TRBJ1-1
d_call: -
cdr3_aa: CASSLGTYSAFF
cdr3_nt: TGTGCCAGCAGCTTAGGGACCTATTCAGCTTTCTTT

cdr3_length: 15
clone_size: -
v_call: TRBV5-1
j_call: TRBJ2-7
d_call: TRBD2
cdr3_aa: CASSPLGLAGFEQYF
cdr3_nt: TGCGCCAGCAGCCCATTGGGACTAGCGGGATTCGAGCAGTACTTC

cdr3_length: 14
clone_size: -
v_call: TRBV10-3
j_call: TRBJ1-2
d_call: -
cdr3_aa: CAISEGPAGYGYTF
cdr3_nt: TGTGCCATCAGTGAGGGCCCGGCAGGCTATGGCTACACCTTC

cdr3_length: 14
clone_size: -
v_call: TRBV18
j_call: TRBJ2-3
d_call: -
cdr3_aa: CASSPRVRTDTQYF
cdr3_nt: TGTGCCAGCTCACCCCGGGTCCGCACAGATACGCAGTATTTT

cdr3_length: 15
clone_size: -
v_call: TRBV5-1
j_call: TRBJ2-4
d_call: -
cdr3_aa: CASSAIGSWRNIQYF
cdr3_nt: TGCGCCAGCAGCGCGATCGGGTCCTGGCGAAACATTCAGTACTTC

cdr3_length: 15
clone_size: -
v_call: TRBV5-4
j_call: TRBJ2-3
d_call: -
cdr3_aa: CASSREGGPWDTQYF
cdr3_nt: TGTGCCAGCAGCCGTGAAGGGGGGCCGTGGGATACGCAGTATTTT

cdr3_length: 14
clone_size: -
v_call: TRBV5-1
j_call: TRBJ1-2
d_call: TRBD1
cdr3_aa: CASSLRTGNYGYTF
cdr3_nt: TGCGCCAGCAGCCTCCGGACAGGAAACTATGGCTACACCTTC

cdr3_length: 15
clone_size: -
v_call: TRBV5-6
j_call: TRBJ2-6
d_call: TRBD1
cdr3_aa: CASSPGGSGANVLTF
cdr3_nt: TGTGCCAGCAGTCCAGGGGGCTCTGGGGCCAACGTCCTGACTTTC

cdr3_length: 13
clone_size: -
v_call: TRBV19
j_call: TRBJ1-2
d_call: -
cdr3_aa: CASSIGPGYGYTF
cdr3_nt: TGTGCCAGTAGTATAGGCCCAGGCTATGGCTACACCTTC

cdr3_length: 15
clone_size: -
v_call: TRBV5-6
j_call: TRBJ1-1
d_call: TRBD1
cdr3_aa: CASSLARQGNTEAFF
cdr3_nt: TGTGCCAGCAGCTTGGCTAGACAGGGGAACACTGAAGCTTTCTTT

cdr3_length: 15
clone_size: -
v_call: TRBV11-2
j_call: TRBJ2-7
d_call: -
cdr3_aa: CASSLVGTSTYEQYF
cdr3_nt: TGTGCCAGCAGCTTAGTAGGGACGTCAACCTACGAGCAGTACTTC

cdr3_length: 15
clone_size: -
v_call: TRBV6-1
j_call: TRBJ1-1
d_call: -
cdr3_aa: CASSEPAQGKTEAFF
cdr3_nt: TGTGCCAGCAGTGAACCGGCACAAGGGAAGACTGAAGCTTTCTTT

cdr3_length: 15
clone_size: -
v_call: TRBV19
j_call: TRBJ1-1
d_call: -
cdr3_aa: CASTKAGGPGTEAFF
cdr3_nt: TGTGCCAGTACCAAAGCGGGGGGCCCTGGCACTGAAGCTTTCTTT

cdr3_length: 15
clone_size: -
v_call: TRBV6-5
j_call: TRBJ1-4
d_call: -
cdr3_aa: CASSPPSGAPGKLFF
cdr3_nt: TGTGCCAGCAGCCCCCCGTCGGGGGCCCCGGGGAAACTGTTTTTT

cdr3_length: 13
clone_size: few
v_call: TRBV6-6
j_call: TRBJ1-2
d_call: TRBD1
cdr3_aa: CASTLGQGHGYTF
cdr3_nt: TGTGCCAGCACCTTAGGACAGGGACATGGCTACACCTTC

cdr3_length: 15
clone_size: -
v_call: TRBV7-3
j_call: TRBJ2-5
d_call: TRBD1
cdr3_aa: CASSPGQGAWETQYF
cdr3_nt: TGTGCCAGCAGCCCCGGACAGGGGGCTTGGGAGACCCAGTACTTC

cdr3_length: 15
clone_size: -
v_call: TRBV19
j_call: TRBJ1-5
d_call: TRBD1
cdr3_aa: CASSYTGASNQPQHF
cdr3_nt: TGTGCCAGTAGTTATACAGGGGCGAGCAATCAGCCCCAGCATTTT

cdr3_length: 14
clone_size: -
v_call: TRBV11-2
j_call: TRBJ2-3
d_call: -
cdr3_aa: CASSHFQGTDTQYF
cdr3_nt: TGTGCCAGCAGCCACTTCCAGGGCACAGATACGCAGTATTTT

cdr3_length: 15
clone_size: -
v_call: TRBV7-9
j_call: TRBJ2-2
d_call: TRBD1
cdr3_aa: CASSPIKPGQGLLFF
cdr3_nt: TGTGCCAGCAGCCCCATCAAACCGGGACAGGGTTTGCTGTTTTTT

cdr3_length: 14
clone_size: -
v_call: TRBV28
j_call: TRBJ2-7
d_call: -
cdr3_aa: CASSPSDGSYEQYF
cdr3_nt: TGTGCCAGCAGTCCCTCGGACGGATCCTACGAGCAGTACTTC

cdr3_length: 19
clone_size: once
v_call: TRBV27
j_call: TRBJ1-5
d_call: -
cdr3_aa: CASSLGEPTDFYGNQPQHF
cdr3_nt: TGTGCCAGCAGCTTGGGGGAACCGACCGATTTTTATGGCAATCAGCCCCAGCATTTT

cdr3_length: 15
clone_size: -
v_call: TRBV15
j_call: TRBJ1-5
d_call: -
cdr3_aa: CATSRDRNSNQPQHF
cdr3_nt: TGTGCCACCAGCAGAGACAGGAATAGCAATCAGCCCCAGCATTTT

cdr3_length: 13
clone_size: -
v_call: TRBV14
j_call: TRBJ2-7
d_call: TRBD1
cdr3_aa: CASSRDRAYEQYF
cdr3_nt: TGTGCCAGCAGCCGGGACAGGGCCTACGAGCAGTACTTC

cdr3_length: 15
clone_size: -
v_call: TRBV4-3
j_call: TRBJ2-1
d_call: -
cdr3_aa: CASSLQGLVDDEQFF
cdr3_nt: TGCGCCAGCAGCCTACAGGGTTTGGTGGACGATGAGCAGTTCTTC

cdr3_length: 14
clone_size: -
v_call: TRBV19
j_call: TRBJ2-1
d_call: -
cdr3_aa: CASSITGSYNEQFF
cdr3_nt: TGTGCCAGTAGTATAACGGGATCTTACAATGAGCAGTTCTTC

cdr3_length: 12
clone_size: -
v_call: TRBV6-5
j_call: TRBJ2-7
d_call: TRBD1
cdr3_aa: CASSSWTGEQYF
cdr3_nt: TGTGCCAGCAGTTCCTGGACAGGCGAGCAGTACTTC

cdr3_length: 16
clone_size: -
v_call: TRBV4-1
j_call: TRBJ2-3
d_call: TRBD1
cdr3_aa: CASSQDRGQGSDTQYF
cdr3_nt: TGCGCCAGCAGCCAAGATCGGGGACAGGGGTCAGATACGCAGTATTTT

cdr3_length: 15
clone_size: -
v_call: TRBV18
j_call: TRBJ1-1
d_call: -
cdr3_aa: CASSPNLQANTEAFF
cdr3_nt: TGTGCCAGCTCACCCAACCTACAAGCGAACACTGAAGCTTTCTTT

cdr3_length: 14
clone_size: once
v_call: TRBV28
j_call: TRBJ1-5
d_call: -
cdr3_aa: CASRRPLGNQPQHF
cdr3_nt: TGTGCCAGCAGAAGACCCTTGGGCAATCAGCCCCAGCATTTT

cdr3_length: 11
clone_size: -
v_call: TRBV20-1
j_call: TRBJ2-1
d_call: -
cdr3_aa: CSPQDYNEQFF
cdr3_nt: TGCTCGCCCCAGGATTACAATGAGCAGTTCTTC

cdr3_length: 14
clone_size: -
v_call: TRBV5-1
j_call: TRBJ1-2
d_call: -
cdr3_aa: CASATPEGVSGYTF
cdr3_nt: TGCGCCAGCGCCACGCCGGAGGGAGTAAGTGGCTACACCTTC

cdr3_length: 13
clone_size: few
v_call: TRBV2
j_call: TRBJ2-2
d_call: -
cdr3_aa: CASSSENTGELFF
cdr3_nt: TGTGCCAGCAGTTCAGAGAACACCGGGGAGCTGTTTTTT

cdr3_length: 15
clone_size: -
v_call: TRBV4-1
j_call: TRBJ1-2
d_call: -
cdr3_aa: CASSPLGRDKPGYTF
cdr3_nt: TGCGCCAGCAGCCCACTTGGCAGGGACAAGCCCGGCTACACCTTC

cdr3_length: 12
clone_size: -
v_call: TRBV28
j_call: TRBJ1-2
d_call: -
cdr3_aa: CASSLQALSYTF
cdr3_nt: TGTGCCAGCAGTTTACAGGCCCTGAGCTACACCTTC

cdr3_length: 18
clone_size: -
v_call: TRBV7-3
j_call: TRBJ2-7
d_call: -
cdr3_aa: CASSLTGAGTENGNEQYF
cdr3_nt: TGTGCCAGCAGCTTAACGGGAGCGGGGACAGAAAACGGTAACGAGCAGTACTTC

cdr3_length: 16
clone_size: -
v_call: TRBV9
j_call: TRBJ1-4
d_call: -
cdr3_aa: CASSPRGTTTNEKLFF
cdr3_nt: TGTGCCAGCAGCCCACGGGGGACAACAACTAATGAAAAACTGTTTTTT

cdr3_length: 17
clone_size: -
v_call: TRBV5-6
j_call: TRBJ2-7
d_call: -
cdr3_aa: CASSLDGGTALSYEQYF
cdr3_nt: TGTGCCAGCAGCCTTGACGGGGGGACAGCCCTTTCCTACGAGCAGTACTTC

cdr3_length: 15
clone_size: -
v_call: TRBV10-3
j_call: TRBJ1-1
d_call: TRBD1
cdr3_aa: CAISGTGGGDTEAFF
cdr3_nt: TGTGCCATCAGCGGGACAGGGGGCGGTGACACTGAAGCTTTCTTT

cdr3_length: 17
clone_size: -
v_call: TRBV7-2
j_call: TRBJ2-2
d_call: -
cdr3_aa: CASSLVPTAAYTGELFF
cdr3_nt: TGTGCCAGCAGCTTAGTCCCGACGGCCGCGTACACCGGGGAGCTGTTTTTT

cdr3_length: 12
clone_size: -
v_call: TRBV6-1
j_call: TRBJ2-7
d_call: -
cdr3_aa: CASRAGGDEQYF
cdr3_nt: TGTGCCAGCAGGGCAGGGGGGGACGAGCAGTACTTC

cdr3_length: 16
clone_size: -
v_call: TRBV6-1
j_call: TRBJ2-7
d_call: -
cdr3_aa: CASSEAGTRMIYEQYF
cdr3_nt: TGTGCCAGCAGTGAAGCGGGGACCAGGATGATCTACGAGCAGTACTTC